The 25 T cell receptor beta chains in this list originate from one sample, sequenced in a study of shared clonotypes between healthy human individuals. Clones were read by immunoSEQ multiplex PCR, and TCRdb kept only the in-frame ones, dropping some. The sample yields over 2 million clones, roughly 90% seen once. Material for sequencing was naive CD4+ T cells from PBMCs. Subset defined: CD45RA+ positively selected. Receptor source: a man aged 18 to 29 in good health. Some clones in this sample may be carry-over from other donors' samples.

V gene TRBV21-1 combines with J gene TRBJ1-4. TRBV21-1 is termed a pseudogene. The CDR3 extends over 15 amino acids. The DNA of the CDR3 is TGTGCCAGCAGTTGCTACAAGGTGCATAATGAAAAACTGTTTTTT. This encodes CASSCYKVHNEKLFF.

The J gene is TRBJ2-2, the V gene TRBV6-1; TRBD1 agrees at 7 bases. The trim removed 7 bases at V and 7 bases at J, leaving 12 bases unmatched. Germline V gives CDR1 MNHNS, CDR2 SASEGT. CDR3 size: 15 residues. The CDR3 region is CASNQRQGPNGELFF. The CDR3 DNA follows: TGTGCCAGCAACCAGAGACAGGGACCGAACGGGGAGCTGTTTTTT.

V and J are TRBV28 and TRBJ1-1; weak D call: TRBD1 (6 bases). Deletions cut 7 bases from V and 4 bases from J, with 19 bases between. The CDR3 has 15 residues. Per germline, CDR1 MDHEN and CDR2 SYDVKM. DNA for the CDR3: TGTGCCAGCACCGCCCACTCGGGCAGGGGCACTGAAGCTTTCTTT. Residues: CASTAHSGRGTEAFF.

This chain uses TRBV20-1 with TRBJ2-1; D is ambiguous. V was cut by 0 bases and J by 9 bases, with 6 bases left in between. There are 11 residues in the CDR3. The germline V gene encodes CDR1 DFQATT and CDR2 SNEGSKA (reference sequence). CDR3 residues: CSARDLSEQFF. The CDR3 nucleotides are TGCAGTGCTAGAGATCTCAGTGAGCAGTTCTTC.

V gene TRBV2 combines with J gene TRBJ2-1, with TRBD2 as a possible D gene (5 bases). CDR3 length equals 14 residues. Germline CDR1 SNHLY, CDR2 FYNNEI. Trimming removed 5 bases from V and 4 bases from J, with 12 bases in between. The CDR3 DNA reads TGTGCCAGCAGTCTAGACGCGGGTTACAATGAGCAGTTCTTC. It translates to CASSLDAGYNEQFF.

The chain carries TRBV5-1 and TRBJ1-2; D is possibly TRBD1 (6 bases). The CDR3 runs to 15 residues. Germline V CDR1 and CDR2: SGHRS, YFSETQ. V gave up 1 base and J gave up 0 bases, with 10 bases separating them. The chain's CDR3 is CASSLYGGANYGYTF. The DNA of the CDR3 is TGCGCCAGCAGCTTGTACGGGGGCGCTAACTATGGCTACACCTTC.

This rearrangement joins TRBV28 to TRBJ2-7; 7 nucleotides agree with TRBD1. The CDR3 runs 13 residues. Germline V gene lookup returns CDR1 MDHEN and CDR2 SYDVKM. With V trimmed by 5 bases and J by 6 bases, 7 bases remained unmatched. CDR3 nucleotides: TGTGCCAGCAGTCTTCGACAGGGATCCGAGCAGTACTTC. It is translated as CASSLRQGSEQYF.

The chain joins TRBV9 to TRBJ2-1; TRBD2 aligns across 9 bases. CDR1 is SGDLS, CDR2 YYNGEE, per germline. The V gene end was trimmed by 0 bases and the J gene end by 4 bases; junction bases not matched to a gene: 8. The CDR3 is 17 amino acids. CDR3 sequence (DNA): TGTGCCAGCAGCGTAGGTGGTAGCGGGAGCTCTTACAATGAGCAGTTCTTC. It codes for CASSVGGSGSSYNEQFF. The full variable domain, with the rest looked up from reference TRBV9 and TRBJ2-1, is DSGVTQTPKHLITATGQRVTLRCSPRSGDLSVYWYQQSLDQGLQFLIQYYNGEERAKGNILERFSAQQFPDLHSELNLSSLELGDSALYFCASSVGGSGSSYNEQFFGPGTRLTVL.

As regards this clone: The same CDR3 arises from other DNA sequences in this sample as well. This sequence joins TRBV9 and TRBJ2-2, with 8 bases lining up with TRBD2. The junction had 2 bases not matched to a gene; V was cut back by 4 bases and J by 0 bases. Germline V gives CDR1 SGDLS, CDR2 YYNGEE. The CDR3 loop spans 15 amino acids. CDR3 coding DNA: TGTGCCAGCAGCCCACTAGCGGCGAACACCGGGGAGCTGTTTTTT. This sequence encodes CASSPLAANTGELFF.

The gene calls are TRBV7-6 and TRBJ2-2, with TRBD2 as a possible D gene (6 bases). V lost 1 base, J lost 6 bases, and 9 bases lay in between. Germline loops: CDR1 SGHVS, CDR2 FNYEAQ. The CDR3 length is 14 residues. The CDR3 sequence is CASSLVGGAGELFF. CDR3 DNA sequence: TGTGCCAGCAGCTTAGTCGGCGGGGCCGGGGAGCTGTTTTTT.

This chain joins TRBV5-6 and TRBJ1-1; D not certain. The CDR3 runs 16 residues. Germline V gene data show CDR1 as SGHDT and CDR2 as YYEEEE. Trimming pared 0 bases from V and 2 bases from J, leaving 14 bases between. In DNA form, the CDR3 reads TGTGCCAGCAGCTTGGGACTAAGGCAACCCAACACTGAAGCTTTCTTT. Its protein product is CASSLGLRQPNTEAFF.

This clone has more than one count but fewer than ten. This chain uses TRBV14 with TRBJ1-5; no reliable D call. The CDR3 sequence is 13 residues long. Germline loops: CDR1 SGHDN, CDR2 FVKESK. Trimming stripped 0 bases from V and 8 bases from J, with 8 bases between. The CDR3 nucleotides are TGTGCCAGCAGCCAAGATCTCGTAGAGCCCCAGCATTTT. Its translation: CASSQDLVEPQHF.

The CDR3 protein is CASRVTSGPDTQYF. The CDR3 DNA sequence: TGTGCCAGCAGGGTGACTAGTGGTCCAGATACGCAGTATTTT. This chain joins TRBV6-1 and TRBJ2-3, with a possible D match to TRBD2 (6 bases). V gave up 6 bases and J gave up 4 bases, with 14 bases separating them. CDR3 length: 14 residues. CDR1 and CDR2 (germline): MNHNS, SASEGT.

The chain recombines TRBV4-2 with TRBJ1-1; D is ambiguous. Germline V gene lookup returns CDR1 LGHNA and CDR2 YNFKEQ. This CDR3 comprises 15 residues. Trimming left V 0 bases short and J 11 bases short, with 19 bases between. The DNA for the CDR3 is TGTGCCAGCAGCCAAGACGAGACAACCCCGGTCGGGGCTTTCTTT. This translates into CASSQDETTPVGAFF.

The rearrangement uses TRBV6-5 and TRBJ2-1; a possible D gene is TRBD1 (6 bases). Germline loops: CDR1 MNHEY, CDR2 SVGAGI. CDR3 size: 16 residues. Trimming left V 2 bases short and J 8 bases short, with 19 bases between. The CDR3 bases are TGTGCCAGCAGTTACGGGACAACCTCCGTTTTGGATGAGCAGTTCTTC. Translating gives CASSYGTTSVLDEQFF.

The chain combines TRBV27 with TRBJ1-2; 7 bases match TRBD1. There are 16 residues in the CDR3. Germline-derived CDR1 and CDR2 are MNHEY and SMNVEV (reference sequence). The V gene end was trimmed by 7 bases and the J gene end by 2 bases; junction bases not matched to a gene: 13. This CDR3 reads CASTSFGTATNYGYTF. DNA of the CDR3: TGTGCCAGCACATCGTTCGGGACAGCCACAAACTATGGCTACACCTTC.

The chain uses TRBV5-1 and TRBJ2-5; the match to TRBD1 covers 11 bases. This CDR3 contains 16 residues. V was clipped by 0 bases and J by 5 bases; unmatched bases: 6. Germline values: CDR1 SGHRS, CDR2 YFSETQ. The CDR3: CASSLEGQGARETQYF. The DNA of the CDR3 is TGCGCCAGCAGCTTGGAAGGACAGGGGGCGCGGGAGACCCAGTACTTC.

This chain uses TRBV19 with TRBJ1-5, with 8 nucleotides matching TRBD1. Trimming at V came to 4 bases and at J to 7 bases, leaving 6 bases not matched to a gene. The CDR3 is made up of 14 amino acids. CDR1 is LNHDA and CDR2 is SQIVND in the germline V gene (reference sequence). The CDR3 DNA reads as TGTGCCAGTAGTACCGGACAGGGCAGGCAGCCCCAGCATTTT. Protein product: CASSTGQGRQPQHF.

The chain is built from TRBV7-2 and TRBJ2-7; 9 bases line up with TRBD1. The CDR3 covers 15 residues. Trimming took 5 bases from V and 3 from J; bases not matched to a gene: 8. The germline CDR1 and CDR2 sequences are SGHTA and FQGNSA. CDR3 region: CASSRWTGEGYEQYF. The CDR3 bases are TGTGCCAGCAGCCGCTGGACAGGGGAAGGCTACGAGCAGTACTTC.

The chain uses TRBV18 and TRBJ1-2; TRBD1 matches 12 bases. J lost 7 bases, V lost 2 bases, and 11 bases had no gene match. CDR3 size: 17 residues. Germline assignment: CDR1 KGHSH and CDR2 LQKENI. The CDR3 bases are TGTGCCAGCTCACCATTCGGGGGGACAGGGGGCGCTTTTGGCTACACCTTC. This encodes CASSPFGGTGGAFGYTF.

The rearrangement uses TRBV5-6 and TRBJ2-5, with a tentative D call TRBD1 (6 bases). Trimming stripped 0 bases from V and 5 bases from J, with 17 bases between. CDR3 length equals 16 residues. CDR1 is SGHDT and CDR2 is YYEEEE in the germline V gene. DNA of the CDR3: TGTGCCAGCAGCTTGGTAGGCAGGGGTGGTTTTGAGACCCAGTACTTC. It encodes CASSLVGRGGFETQYF.

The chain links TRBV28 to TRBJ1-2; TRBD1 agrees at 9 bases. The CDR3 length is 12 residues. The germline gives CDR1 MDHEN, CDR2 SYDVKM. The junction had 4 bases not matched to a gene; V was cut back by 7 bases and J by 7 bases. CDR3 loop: CASIRTGVGYTF. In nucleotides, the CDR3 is TGTGCCAGCATCAGGACAGGGGTTGGCTACACCTTC.

CDR3 sequence (DNA): TGTGCCAGCAGCTTTGGACCCTCATGGGGCTATGGCTACACCTTC. Translation gives CASSFGPSWGYGYTF. The chain carries TRBV5-4 and TRBJ1-2; D ambiguous. Trimming left V 2 bases short and J 4 bases short, with 15 bases between. CDR1 is SGHNT and CDR2 is YYREEE in the germline V gene (reference sequence). This CDR3 comprises 15 residues. Full variable domain (outside the CDR3, taken from reference TRBV5-4 and TRBJ1-2): ETGVTQSPTHLIKTRGQQVTLRCSSQSGHNTVSWYQQALGQGPQFIFQYYREEENGRGNFPPRFSGLQFPNYSSELNVNALELDDSALYLCASSFGPSWGYGYTFGSGTRLTVV.

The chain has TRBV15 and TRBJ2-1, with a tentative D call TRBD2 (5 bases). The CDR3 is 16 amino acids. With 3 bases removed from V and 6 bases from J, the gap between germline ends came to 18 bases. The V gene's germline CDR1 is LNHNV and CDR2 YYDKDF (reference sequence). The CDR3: CATSRVRPSGFNEQFF. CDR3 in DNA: TGTGCCACCAGCAGGGTTAGACCCTCGGGGTTCAATGAGCAGTTCTTC.

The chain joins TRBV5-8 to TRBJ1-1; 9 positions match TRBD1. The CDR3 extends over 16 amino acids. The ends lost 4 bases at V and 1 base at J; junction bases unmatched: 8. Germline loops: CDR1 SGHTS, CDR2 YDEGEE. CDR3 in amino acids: CASSGSGQGQNTEAFF. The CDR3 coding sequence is TGTGCCAGCAGCGGGTCGGGACAGGGCCAGAACACTGAAGCTTTCTTT. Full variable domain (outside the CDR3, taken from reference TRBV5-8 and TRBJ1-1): EAGVTQSPTHLIKTRGQQATLRCSPISGHTSVYWYQQALGLGLQFLLWYDEGEERNRGNFPPRFSGRQFPNYSSELNVNALELEDSALYLCASSGSGQGQNTEAFFGQGTRLTVV.